This T cell receptor (beta chain) originates from a study of cytotoxic CD8 clonotypes in ibrutinib-treated CLL. Trimming left V 1 base short and J 2 bases short, with 9 bases between. Germline V gene data show CDR1 as LNHDA and CDR2 as SQIVND (reference sequence). The CDR3 totals 14 residues. The protocol was immunoSEQ multiplex PCR, while the TCRdb copy is restricted to in-frame clones and leaves out a portion. This sample has roughly 300,000 clones, with approximately 76% found just once. The chain carries TRBV19 and TRBJ2-7; D unresolved. The source material was PBMCs, sampled at disease progression, from a patient treated with ibrutinib. This clonotype was obtained from a human donor with chronic lymphocytic leukemia. CDR3 residues: CASSIGNRPYEQYF. The CDR3 DNA sequence: TGTGCCAGTAGTATAGGAAACAGACCCTACGAGCAGTACTTC.